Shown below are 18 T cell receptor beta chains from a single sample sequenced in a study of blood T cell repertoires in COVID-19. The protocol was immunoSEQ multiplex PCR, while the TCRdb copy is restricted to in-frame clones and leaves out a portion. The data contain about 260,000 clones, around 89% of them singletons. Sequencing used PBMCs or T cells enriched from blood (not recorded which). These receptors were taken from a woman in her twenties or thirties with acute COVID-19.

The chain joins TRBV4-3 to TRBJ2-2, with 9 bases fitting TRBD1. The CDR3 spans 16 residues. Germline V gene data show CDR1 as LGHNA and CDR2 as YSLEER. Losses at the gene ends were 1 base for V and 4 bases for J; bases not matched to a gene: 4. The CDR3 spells CASSQVPGQGTGELFF. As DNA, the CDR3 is TGCGCCAGCAGCCAAGTCCCGGGACAGGGCACCGGGGAGCTGTTTTTT.

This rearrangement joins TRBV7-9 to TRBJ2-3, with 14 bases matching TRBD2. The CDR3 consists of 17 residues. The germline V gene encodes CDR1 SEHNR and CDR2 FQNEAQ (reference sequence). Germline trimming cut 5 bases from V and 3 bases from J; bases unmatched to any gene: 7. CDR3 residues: CASSPTWTSGRTDTQYF. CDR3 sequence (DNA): TGTGCCAGCAGCCCGACCTGGACTAGCGGGAGGACAGATACGCAGTATTTT.

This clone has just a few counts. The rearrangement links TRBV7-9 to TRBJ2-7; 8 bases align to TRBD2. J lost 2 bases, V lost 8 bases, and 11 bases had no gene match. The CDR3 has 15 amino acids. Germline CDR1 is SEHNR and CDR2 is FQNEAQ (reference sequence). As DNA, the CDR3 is TGTGCCAGCTCCATTGTCCAAGCGGGAGCCTACGAGCAGTACTTC. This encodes CASSIVQAGAYEQYF.

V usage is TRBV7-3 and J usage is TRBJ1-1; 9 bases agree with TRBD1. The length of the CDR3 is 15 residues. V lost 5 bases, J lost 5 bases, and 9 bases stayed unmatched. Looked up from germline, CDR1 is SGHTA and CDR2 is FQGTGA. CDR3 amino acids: CASSPTGQGSTEAFF. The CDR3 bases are TGTGCCAGCAGCCCTACGGGACAGGGTAGTACTGAAGCTTTCTTT.

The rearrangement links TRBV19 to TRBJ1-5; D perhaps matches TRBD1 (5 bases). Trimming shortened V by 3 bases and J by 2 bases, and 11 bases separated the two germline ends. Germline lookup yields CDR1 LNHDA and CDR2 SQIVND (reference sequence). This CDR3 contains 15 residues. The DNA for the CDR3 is TGTGCCAGTAGTATGGGGGAGGAGGGCAATCAGCCCCAGCATTTT. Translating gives CASSMGEEGNQPQHF.

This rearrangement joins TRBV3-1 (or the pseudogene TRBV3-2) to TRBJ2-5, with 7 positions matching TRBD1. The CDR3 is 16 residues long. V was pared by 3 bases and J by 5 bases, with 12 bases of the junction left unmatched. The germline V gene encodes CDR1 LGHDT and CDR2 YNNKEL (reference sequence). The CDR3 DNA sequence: TGTGCCAGCAGCCATGCCACAGGGGCGAGGGTGGAGACCCAGTACTTC. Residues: CASSHATGARVETQYF.

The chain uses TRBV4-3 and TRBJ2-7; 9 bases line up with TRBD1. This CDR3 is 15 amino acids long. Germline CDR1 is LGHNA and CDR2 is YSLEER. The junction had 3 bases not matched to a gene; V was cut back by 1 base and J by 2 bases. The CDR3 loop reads CASSQAGTGTYEQYF. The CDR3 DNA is TGCGCCAGCAGCCAAGCCGGGACAGGGACCTACGAGCAGTACTTC.

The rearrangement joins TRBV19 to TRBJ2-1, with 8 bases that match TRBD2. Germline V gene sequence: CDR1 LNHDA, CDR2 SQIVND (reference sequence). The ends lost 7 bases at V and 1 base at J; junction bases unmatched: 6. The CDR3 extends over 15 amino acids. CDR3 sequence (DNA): TGTGCCAGTAATCGCGGGGGGAATTCCTACAATGAGCAGTTCTTC. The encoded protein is CASNRGGNSYNEQFF.

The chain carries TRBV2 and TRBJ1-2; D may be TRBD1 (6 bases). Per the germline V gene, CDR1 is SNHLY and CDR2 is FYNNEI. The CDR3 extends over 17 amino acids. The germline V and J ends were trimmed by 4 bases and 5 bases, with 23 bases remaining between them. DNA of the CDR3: TGTGCCAGCAGTGCGATTATTAAACAGGGCCCCCATTATGGCTACACCTTC. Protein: CASSAIIKQGPHYGYTF.

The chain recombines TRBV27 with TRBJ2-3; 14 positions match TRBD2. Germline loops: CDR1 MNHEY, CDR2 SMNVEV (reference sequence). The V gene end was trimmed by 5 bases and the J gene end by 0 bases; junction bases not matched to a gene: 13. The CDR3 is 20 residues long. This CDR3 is CASSPWPGLAGGLSTDTQYF. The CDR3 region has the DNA TGTGCCAGCAGTCCCTGGCCCGGACTAGCGGGAGGCCTTAGCACAGATACGCAGTATTTT.

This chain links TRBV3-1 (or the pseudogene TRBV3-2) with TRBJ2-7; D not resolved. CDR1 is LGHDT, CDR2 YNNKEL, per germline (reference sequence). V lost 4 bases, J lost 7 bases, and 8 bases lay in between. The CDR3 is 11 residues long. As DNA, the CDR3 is TGTGCCAGCAGCCTCTCACAAGAGCAGTACTTC. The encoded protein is CASSLSQEQYF.

The CDR3 reads CASRDRGPDQPQHF. In DNA, the CDR3 is TGTGCCAGTAGAGACAGGGGGCCAGATCAGCCCCAGCATTTT. This chain uses TRBV19 with TRBJ1-5; the match to TRBD1 covers 10 bases. The germline CDR1 and CDR2 sequences are LNHDA and SQIVND (reference sequence). Trimming at V came to 6 bases and at J to 5 bases, leaving 4 bases not matched to a gene. This CDR3 region has 14 residues. Full variable domain (outside the CDR3, taken from reference TRBV19 and TRBJ1-5): DGGITQSPKYLFRKEGQNVTLSCEQNLNHDAMYWYRQDPGQGLRLIYYSQIVNDFQKGDIAEGYSVSREKKESFPLTVTSAQKNPTAFYLCASRDRGPDQPQHFGDGTRLSIL.

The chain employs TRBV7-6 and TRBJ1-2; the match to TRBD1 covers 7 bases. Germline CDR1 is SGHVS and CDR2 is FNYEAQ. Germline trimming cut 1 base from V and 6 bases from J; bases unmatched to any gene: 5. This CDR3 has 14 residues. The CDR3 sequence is CASSLDDRGHGYTF. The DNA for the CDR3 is TGTGCCAGCAGCTTAGATGATAGGGGGCATGGCTACACCTTC.

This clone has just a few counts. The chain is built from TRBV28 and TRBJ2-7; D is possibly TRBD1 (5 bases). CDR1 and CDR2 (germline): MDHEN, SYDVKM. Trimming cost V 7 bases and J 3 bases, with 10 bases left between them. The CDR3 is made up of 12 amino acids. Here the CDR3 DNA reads TGTGCCAGCATGAAACAGGACTACGAGCAGTACTTC. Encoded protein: CASMKQDYEQYF.

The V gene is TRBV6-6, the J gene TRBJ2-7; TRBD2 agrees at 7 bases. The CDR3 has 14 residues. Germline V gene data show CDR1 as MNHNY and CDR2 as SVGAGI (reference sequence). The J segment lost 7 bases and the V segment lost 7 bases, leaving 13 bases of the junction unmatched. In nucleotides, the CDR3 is TGTGCCAGCACCGACCGGGAGGACCGAAATGAGCAGTACTTC. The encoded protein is CASTDREDRNEQYF.

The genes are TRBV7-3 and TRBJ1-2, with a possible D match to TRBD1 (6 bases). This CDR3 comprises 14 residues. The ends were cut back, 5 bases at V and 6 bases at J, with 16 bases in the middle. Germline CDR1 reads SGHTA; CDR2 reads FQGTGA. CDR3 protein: CASSAVQGSDGYTF. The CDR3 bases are TGTGCCAGCAGCGCCGTTCAGGGGTCAGATGGCTACACCTTC.

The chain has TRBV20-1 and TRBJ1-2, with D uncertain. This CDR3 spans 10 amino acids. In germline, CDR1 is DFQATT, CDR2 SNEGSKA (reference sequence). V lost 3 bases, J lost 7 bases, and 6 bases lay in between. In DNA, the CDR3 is TGCAGTGCTAGTACTGCTGGCTACACCTTC. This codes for CSASTAGYTF.

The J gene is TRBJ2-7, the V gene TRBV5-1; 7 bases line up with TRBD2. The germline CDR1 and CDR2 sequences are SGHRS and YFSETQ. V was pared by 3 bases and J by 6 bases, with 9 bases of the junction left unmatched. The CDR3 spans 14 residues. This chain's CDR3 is CASSSSGGIGEQYF. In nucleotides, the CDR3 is TGCGCCAGCAGCTCTTCCGGGGGGATTGGCGAGCAGTACTTC.